A single sample gave rise to the 19 T cell receptor beta chains below, sequenced in a study of blood T cell repertoires in COVID-19 (dated by TCRdb to 2019 to 2021). Library preparation employed the immunoSEQ multiplex PCR assay. Imported from immuneACCESS, the table was reduced by TCRdb to in-frame sequences with V and J called. These copies leave out some clones; in studies compared against another copy, an unresolved V gene accounts for under half, and the cause of the remainder is not known. In this sample the table shows nearly 300,000 clones, about nine tenths of which occur a single time. The leading ten clones occupy 2.9% of the sample. The sequenced sample consisted of PBMCs or T cells enriched from blood (not recorded which). The receptors were gathered from a woman between 50 and 59 years old who had been exposed to COVID-19.

The rearrangement links TRBV24-1 to TRBJ2-2; TRBD1 aligns across 7 bases. Germline trimming cut 7 bases from V and 0 bases from J; bases unmatched to any gene: 10. CDR1 KGHDR and CDR2 SFDVKD come from the germline V gene. This CDR3 is 17 amino acids long. DNA of the CDR3: TGTGCCACCAGGGGTCTCGCCGGGACAGCGAACACCGGGGAGCTGTTTTTT. Its protein is CATRGLAGTANTGELFF.

V and J are TRBV5-1 and TRBJ1-4, with D perhaps matching TRBD1 (5 bases). The CDR3 runs 17 residues. In germline, CDR1 is SGHRS, CDR2 YFSETQ. V was trimmed by 4 bases and J by 3 bases, leaving 19 bases between them. The CDR3 loop reads CASSLRPGILSNEKLFF. DNA of the CDR3: TGCGCCAGCAGCCTCCGTCCAGGGATTCTTTCTAATGAAAAACTGTTTTTT.

The chain has TRBV27 and TRBJ2-1, with TRBD2 matching over 7 bases. The CDR3 covers 16 residues. V dropped 2 bases and J dropped 8; count of bases not matched to a gene: 12. Per germline, CDR1 MNHEY and CDR2 SMNVEV (reference sequence). The CDR3: CASSLLMGEGPDEQFF. Here the CDR3 DNA reads TGTGCCAGCAGTTTACTAATGGGGGAGGGGCCTGATGAGCAGTTCTTC.

J is TRBJ2-1 and V is TRBV10-3; TRBD1 aligns across 9 bases. The CDR3 runs to 14 residues. The trim removed 6 bases at V and 6 bases at J, leaving 6 bases unmatched. Looked up from germline, CDR1 is ENHRY and CDR2 is SYGVKD. This CDR3 is CAISRTGEGNEQFF. CDR3 nucleotides: TGTGCCATCAGCAGGACAGGGGAGGGCAATGAGCAGTTCTTC.

The CDR3 DNA is TGTGCCAGCTCACCACCCACGGGCTACAATGAGCAGTTCTTC. It translates to CASSPPTGYNEQFF. V gene TRBV18 combines with J gene TRBJ2-1; D gene ambiguous. V was trimmed by 0 bases and J by 3 bases, leaving 6 bases between them. The CDR3 sequence is 14 residues long. CDR1 and CDR2 (germline): KGHSH, LQKENI.

The V call is TRBV3-1 (or the pseudogene TRBV3-2), the J call TRBJ1-5, with D perhaps matching TRBD1 (5 bases). V dropped 0 bases and J dropped 6 bases, with 12 bases sitting between them. The CDR3 contains 15 residues. Germline lookup yields CDR1 LGHDT and CDR2 YNNKEL (reference sequence). The CDR3, as DNA: TGTGCCAGCAGCCAAGACGGGGGGGTAATTCAGCCCCAGCATTTT. It translates to CASSQDGGVIQPQHF.

This clone occurred once. The chain carries TRBV18 and TRBJ2-7, with D possibly matching TRBD1 (5 bases). CDR3 length: 15 residues. Germline V gene lookup returns CDR1 KGHSH and CDR2 LQKENI. Trimming pared 4 bases from V and 2 bases from J, leaving 15 bases between. CDR3 DNA: TGTGCCAGCTCACTGGGGCCGGCTCCTACCTACGAGCAGTACTTC. Protein: CASSLGPAPTYEQYF.

This clone was seen a few times. This chain joins TRBV28 and TRBJ2-7, with TRBD2 matching over 9 bases. The germline V gene has CDR1 MDHEN and CDR2 SYDVKM. This CDR3 is built from 14 residues. J lost 5 bases, V lost 10 bases, and 12 bases had no gene match. The chain's CDR3 is CATVAGGRSHEQYF. As DNA, the CDR3 is TGTGCCACCGTCGCGGGGGGGCGGTCCCACGAGCAGTACTTC.

This clone has a handful of counts. V gene TRBV28 combines with J gene TRBJ1-2; TRBD1 matches at 9 bases. Unmatched junction bases numbered 5, after V lost 8 bases and J lost 7 bases. The germline CDR1 and CDR2 sequences are MDHEN and SYDVKM. This CDR3 has 12 amino acids. As DNA, the CDR3 is TGTGCCAGCGTACAGGGGGCACTTGGCTACACCTTC. The encoded protein is CASVQGALGYTF.

This clone was detected only a few times. The V and J genes are TRBV6-6 and TRBJ2-7, with TRBD2 matching over 13 bases. After removal of 6 bases from V and 3 bases from J, the junction contained 20 bases not matched to a gene. CDR1 MNHNY and CDR2 SVGAGI come from the germline V gene (reference sequence). The CDR3 has 20 residues. CDR3: CASSPLSFTVTSGGLYEQYF. In nucleotides, the CDR3 is TGTGCCAGCAGCCCGTTATCCTTCACCGTGACTAGCGGGGGGCTCTACGAGCAGTACTTC.

The chain recombines TRBV7-9 with TRBJ2-3, with D perhaps matching TRBD1 (6 bases). V lost 2 bases, J lost 5 bases, and 11 bases lay in between. The CDR3 contains 14 residues. The germline V gene encodes CDR1 SEHNR and CDR2 FQNEAQ (reference sequence). DNA of the CDR3: TGTGCCAGCAGCTTACCAGGGGCGAGAGATACGCAGTATTTT. Residues: CASSLPGARDTQYF. Looking up the rest from reference TRBV7-9 and TRBJ2-3 gives the full variable domain: DTGVSQNPRHKITKRGQNVTFRCDPISEHNRLYWYRQTLGQGPEFLTYFQNEAQLEKSRLLSDRFSAERPKGSFSTLEIQRTEQGDSAMYLCASSLPGARDTQYFGPGTRLTVL.

The rearrangement links TRBV19 to TRBJ1-1; 7 nucleotides agree with TRBD1. Germline V gene sequence: CDR1 LNHDA, CDR2 SQIVND (reference sequence). After removal of 4 bases from V and 4 bases from J, the junction contained 9 bases not matched to a gene. The CDR3 covers 15 residues. CDR3 sequence reads: CASSRDSLRRTEAFF. The CDR3 DNA sequence: TGTGCCAGTAGTAGGGACAGCCTAAGGCGCACTGAAGCTTTCTTT.

The chain combines TRBV27 with TRBJ1-4, with 9 bases matching TRBD1. The junction had 7 bases not matched to a gene; V was cut back by 6 bases and J by 8 bases. The CDR3 runs 14 residues. CDR1 is MNHEY, CDR2 SMNVEV, per germline (reference sequence). CDR3 in amino acids: CASRGQGGIEKLFF. For the CDR3, the DNA is TGTGCCAGCAGGGGACAGGGAGGAATCGAAAAACTGTTTTTT.

This chain links TRBV12-3 or TRBV12-4 with TRBJ1-2, with D tentatively TRBD1 (5 bases). V lost 6 bases and J 1 base, leaving 6 bases between the germline ends. The CDR3 loop spans 12 amino acids. The CDR3 spells CASRGLNYGYTF. The CDR3 nucleotides read TGTGCCAGCAGGGGACTTAACTATGGCTACACCTTC.

The J gene is TRBJ1-4, the V gene TRBV10-1, with D unclear. This CDR3 region has 14 residues. Trimming took off 2 bases at V and 5 bases at J, with 9 bases between the two ends. The germline CDR1 and CDR2 sequences are WNHNN and SYGVQD (reference sequence). CDR3: CASSEAERNEKLFF. The CDR3, as DNA: TGCGCCAGCAGTGAGGCGGAGCGAAATGAAAAACTGTTTTTT.

This sequence joins TRBV5-1 and TRBJ1-3; 7 positions match TRBD1. This CDR3 has 16 residues. Germline CDR1 SGHRS, CDR2 YFSETQ. V was pared by 4 bases and J by 0 bases, with 7 bases of the junction left unmatched. The CDR3 region has the DNA TGCGCCAGCAGCCCTACCGGGACAGACTCTGGAAACACCATATATTTT. Its protein product is CASSPTGTDSGNTIYF.

Only one count was recorded for this clone. The chain's CDR3 is CASSEVGQSYNEQFF. The CDR3 nucleotides are TGTGCCAGCAGTGAGGTGGGACAATCCTACAATGAGCAGTTCTTC. This chain joins TRBV6-1 and TRBJ2-1, with D tentatively TRBD1 (6 bases). The V end was cut by 3 bases, the J end by 1 base, with 10 bases between. This CDR3 comprises 15 residues. From germline, CDR1 is MNHNS and CDR2 SASEGT.

V is TRBV24-1 and J is TRBJ1-5, with D hard to call. There are 12 residues in the CDR3. The V and J ends lost 4 bases and 4 bases respectively, with 4 bases between them. Germline lookup yields CDR1 KGHDR and CDR2 SFDVKD. CDR3 sequence (DNA): TGTGCCACCAGTGACCCAAATCAGCCCCAGCATTTT. Translated, it gives CATSDPNQPQHF.

J is TRBJ1-3 and V is TRBV5-1; D uncertain. Trimming left V 2 bases short and J 2 bases short, with 14 bases between. The CDR3 is 16 residues long. The germline CDR1 and CDR2 sequences are SGHRS and YFSETQ. CDR3 sequence: CASSLSGPLAGNTIYF. In DNA form, the CDR3 reads TGCGCCAGCAGCTTATCGGGTCCCCTCGCTGGAAACACCATATATTTT. Full variable domain (rest looked up from reference TRBV5-1 and TRBJ1-3): KAGVTQTPRYLIKTRGQQVTLSCSPISGHRSVSWYQQTPGQGLQFLFEYFSETQRNKGNFPGRFSGRQFSNSRSEMNVSTLELGDSALYLCASSLSGPLAGNTIYFGEGSWLTVV.